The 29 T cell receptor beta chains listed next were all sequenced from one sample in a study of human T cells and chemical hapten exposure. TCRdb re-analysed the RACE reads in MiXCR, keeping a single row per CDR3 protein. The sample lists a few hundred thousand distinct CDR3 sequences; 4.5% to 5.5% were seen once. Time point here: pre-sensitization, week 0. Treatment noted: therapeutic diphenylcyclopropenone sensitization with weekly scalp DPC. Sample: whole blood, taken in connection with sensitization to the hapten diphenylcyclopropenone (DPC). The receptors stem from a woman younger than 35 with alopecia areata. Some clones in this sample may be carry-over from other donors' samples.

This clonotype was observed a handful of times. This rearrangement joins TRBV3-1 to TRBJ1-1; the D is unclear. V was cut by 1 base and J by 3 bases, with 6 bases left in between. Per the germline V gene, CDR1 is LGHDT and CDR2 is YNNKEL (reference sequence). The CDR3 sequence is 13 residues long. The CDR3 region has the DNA TGTGCCAGCAGCCAAGCAAGCGACACTGAAGCTTTCTTT. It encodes CASSQASDTEAFF.

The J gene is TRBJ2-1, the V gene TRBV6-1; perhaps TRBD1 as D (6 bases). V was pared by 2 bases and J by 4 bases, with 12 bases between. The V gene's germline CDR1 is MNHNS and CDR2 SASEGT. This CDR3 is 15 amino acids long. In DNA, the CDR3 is TGTGCCAGCAGTGAAACAGGGATGGGGTACAATGAGCAGTTCTTC. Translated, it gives CASSETGMGYNEQFF.

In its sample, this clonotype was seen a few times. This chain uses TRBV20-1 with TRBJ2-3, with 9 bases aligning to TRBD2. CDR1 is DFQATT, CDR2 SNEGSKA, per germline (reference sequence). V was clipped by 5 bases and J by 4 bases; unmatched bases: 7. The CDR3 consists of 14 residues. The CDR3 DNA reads TGCAGTGCTCCCTTAGCGGGGGTCGCAGATACGCAGTATTTT. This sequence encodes CSAPLAGVADTQYF.

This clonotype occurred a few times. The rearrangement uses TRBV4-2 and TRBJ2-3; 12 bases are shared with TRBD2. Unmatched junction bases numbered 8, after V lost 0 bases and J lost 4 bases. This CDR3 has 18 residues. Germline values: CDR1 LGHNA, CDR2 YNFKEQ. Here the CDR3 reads CASSQDRGLAGGADTQYF. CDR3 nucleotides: TGTGCCAGCAGCCAAGATCGTGGGCTAGCGGGGGGGGCAGATACGCAGTATTTT.

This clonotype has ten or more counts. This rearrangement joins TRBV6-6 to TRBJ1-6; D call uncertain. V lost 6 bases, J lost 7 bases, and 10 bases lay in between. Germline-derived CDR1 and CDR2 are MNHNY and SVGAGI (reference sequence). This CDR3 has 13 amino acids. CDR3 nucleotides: TGTGCCAGCAGACTCCCCGGGAATTCACCCCTCCACTTT. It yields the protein CASRLPGNSPLHF.

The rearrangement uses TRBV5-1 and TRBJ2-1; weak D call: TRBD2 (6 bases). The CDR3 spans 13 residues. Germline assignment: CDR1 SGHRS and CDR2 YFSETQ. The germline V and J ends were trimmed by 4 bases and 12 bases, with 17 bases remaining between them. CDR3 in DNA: TGCGCCAGCAGCCTTTCCCCGGAGGGTAGGCAGTTCTTC. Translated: CASSLSPEGRQFF.

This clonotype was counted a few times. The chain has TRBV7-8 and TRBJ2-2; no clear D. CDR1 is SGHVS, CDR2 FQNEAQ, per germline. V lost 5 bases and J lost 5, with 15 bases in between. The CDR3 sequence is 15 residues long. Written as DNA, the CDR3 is TGTGCCAGCAGCAACTATCGAACGATAACCGGGGAGCTGTTTTTT. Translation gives CASSNYRTITGELFF.

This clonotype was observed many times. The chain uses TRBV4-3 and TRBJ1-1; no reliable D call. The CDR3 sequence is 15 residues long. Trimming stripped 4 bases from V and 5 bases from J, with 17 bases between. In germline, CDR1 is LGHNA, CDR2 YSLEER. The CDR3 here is CASSPINWAGTEAFF. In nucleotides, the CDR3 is TGCGCCAGCAGCCCGATCAATTGGGCTGGAACTGAAGCTTTCTTT.

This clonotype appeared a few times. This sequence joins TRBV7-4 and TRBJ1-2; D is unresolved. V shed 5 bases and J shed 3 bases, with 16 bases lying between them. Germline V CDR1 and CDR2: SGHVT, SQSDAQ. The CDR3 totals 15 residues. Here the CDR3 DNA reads TGTGCCAGCAGCCCCTCGGCCGGCCACTACTATGGCTACACCTTC. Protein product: CASSPSAGHYYGYTF.

As DNA, the CDR3 is TGTGCCAGCAGCGCCCAACAGGGTAATGAGCAGTTCTTC. Translated, it gives CASSAQQGNEQFF. This chain joins TRBV7-2 and TRBJ2-1; TRBD1 is a possible D gene (6 bases). Germline lookup yields CDR1 SGHTA and CDR2 FQGNSA. V dropped 5 bases and J dropped 7 bases, with 12 bases sitting between them. This CDR3 is built from 13 residues.

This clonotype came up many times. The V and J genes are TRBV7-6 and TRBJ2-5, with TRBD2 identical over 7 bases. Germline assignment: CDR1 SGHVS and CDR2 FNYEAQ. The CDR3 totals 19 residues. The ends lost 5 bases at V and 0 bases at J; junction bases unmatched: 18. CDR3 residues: CASSPTRKWGGVYQETQYF. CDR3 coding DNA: TGTGCCAGCAGCCCTACTCGGAAGTGGGGAGGGGTGTACCAAGAGACCCAGTACTTC.

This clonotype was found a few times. The CDR3 DNA sequence: TGTGCCACCAGTGATTTGCAAAGTACGGGGAACAATGAGCAGTTCTTC. Protein: CATSDLQSTGNNEQFF. This sequence joins TRBV24-1 and TRBJ2-1; D is perhaps TRBD2 (5 bases). Looked up from germline, CDR1 is KGHDR and CDR2 is SFDVKD. Trimming removed 0 bases at V and 5 bases at J, with 13 bases between. This CDR3 is 16 amino acids long.

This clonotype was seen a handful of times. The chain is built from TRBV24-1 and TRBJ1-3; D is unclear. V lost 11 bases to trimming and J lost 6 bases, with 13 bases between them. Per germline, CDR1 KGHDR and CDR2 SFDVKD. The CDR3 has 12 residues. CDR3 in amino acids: CARAEVSNTIYF. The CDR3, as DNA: TGTGCCAGGGCGGAGGTATCAAACACCATATATTTT.

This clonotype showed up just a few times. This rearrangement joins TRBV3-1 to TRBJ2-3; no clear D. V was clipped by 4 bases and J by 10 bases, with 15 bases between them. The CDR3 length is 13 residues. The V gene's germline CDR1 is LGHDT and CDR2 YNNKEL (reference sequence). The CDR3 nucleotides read TGTGCCAGCAGCCCGGACCCCTACTCGCCGCAGTATTTT. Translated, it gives CASSPDPYSPQYF.

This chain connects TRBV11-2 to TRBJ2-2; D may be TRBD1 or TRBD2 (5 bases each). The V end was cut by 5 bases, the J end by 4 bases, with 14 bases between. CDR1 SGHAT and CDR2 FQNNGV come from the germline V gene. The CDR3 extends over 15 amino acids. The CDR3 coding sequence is TGTGCCAGCAGCCGGGACCCGGACCCCACCGGGGAGCTGTTTTTT. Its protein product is CASSRDPDPTGELFF.

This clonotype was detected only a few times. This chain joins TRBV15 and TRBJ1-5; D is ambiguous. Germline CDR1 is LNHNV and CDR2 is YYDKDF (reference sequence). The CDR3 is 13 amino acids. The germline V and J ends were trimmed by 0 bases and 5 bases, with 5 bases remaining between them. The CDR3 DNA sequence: TGTGCCACCAGCAGAGATCAGGATCAGCCCCAGCATTTT. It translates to CATSRDQDQPQHF.

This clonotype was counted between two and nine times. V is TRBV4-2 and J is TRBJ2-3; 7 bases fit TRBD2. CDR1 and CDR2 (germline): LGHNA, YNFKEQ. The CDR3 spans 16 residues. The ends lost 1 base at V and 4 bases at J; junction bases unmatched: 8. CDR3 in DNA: TGTGCCAGCAGCCAAGCCGGCGGGGGTCGGCCAGATACGCAGTATTTT. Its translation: CASSQAGGGRPDTQYF.

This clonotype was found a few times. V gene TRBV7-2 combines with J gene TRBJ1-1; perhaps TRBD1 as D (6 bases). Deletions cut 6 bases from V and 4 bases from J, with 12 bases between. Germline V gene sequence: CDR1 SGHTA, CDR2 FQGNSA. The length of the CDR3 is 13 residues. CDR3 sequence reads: CASRDTGSTEAFF. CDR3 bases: TGTGCCAGCAGGGATACAGGGTCCACTGAAGCTTTCTTT.

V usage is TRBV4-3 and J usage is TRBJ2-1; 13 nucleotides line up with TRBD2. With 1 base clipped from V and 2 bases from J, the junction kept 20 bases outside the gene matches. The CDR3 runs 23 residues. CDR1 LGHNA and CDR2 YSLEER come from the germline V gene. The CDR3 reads CASSQVMGLAGILSPPAYNEQFF. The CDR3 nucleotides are TGCGCCAGCAGCCAAGTTATGGGACTAGCGGGGATCCTGTCCCCTCCTGCCTACAATGAGCAGTTCTTC.

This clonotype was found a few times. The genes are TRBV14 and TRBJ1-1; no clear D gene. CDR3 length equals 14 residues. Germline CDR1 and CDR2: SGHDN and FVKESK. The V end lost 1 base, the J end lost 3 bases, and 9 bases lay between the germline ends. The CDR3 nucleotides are TGTGCCAGCAGCCAAGTACCGGGGTACACTGAAGCTTTCTTT. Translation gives CASSQVPGYTEAFF.

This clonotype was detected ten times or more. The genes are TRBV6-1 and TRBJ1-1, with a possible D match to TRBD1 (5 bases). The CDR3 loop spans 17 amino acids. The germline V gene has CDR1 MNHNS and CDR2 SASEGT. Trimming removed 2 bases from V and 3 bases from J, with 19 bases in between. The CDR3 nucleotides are TGTGCCAGCAGTGAATACACAGGTCCTGGGGGAGACACTGAAGCTTTCTTT. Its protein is CASSEYTGPGGDTEAFF.

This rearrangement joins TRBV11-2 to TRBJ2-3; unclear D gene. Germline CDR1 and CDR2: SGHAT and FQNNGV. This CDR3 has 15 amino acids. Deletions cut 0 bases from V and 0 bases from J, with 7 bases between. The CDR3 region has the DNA TGTGCCAGCAGCTTAGATGGAGTGAGCACAGATACGCAGTATTTT. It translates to CASSLDGVSTDTQYF.

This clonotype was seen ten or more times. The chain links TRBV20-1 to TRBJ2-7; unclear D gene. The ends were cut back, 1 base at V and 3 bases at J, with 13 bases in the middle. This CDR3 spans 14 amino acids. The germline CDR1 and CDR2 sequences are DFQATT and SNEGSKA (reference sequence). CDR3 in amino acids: CSARAGRTVYEQYF. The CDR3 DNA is TGCAGTGCTAGAGCTGGACGAACGGTCTACGAGCAGTACTTC.

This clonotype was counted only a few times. The CDR3 loop reads CSVATRQGAYSEAFF. CDR3 sequence (DNA): TGCAGCGTTGCGACCCGACAGGGGGCATATTCTGAAGCTTTCTTT. This chain links TRBV29-1 with TRBJ1-1, with 10 bases aligning to TRBD1. CDR1 and CDR2 from the germline V gene are SQVTM and ANQGSEA. The trim removed 4 bases at V and 6 bases at J, leaving 11 bases unmatched. The CDR3 has 15 residues.

In DNA, the CDR3 is TGTGCCAGCAGTTTAAGAATCGGATTTATCTCCTACGAGCAGTACTTC. Translated: CASSLRIGFISYEQYF. The rearrangement uses TRBV28 and TRBJ2-7; the D is unclear. V was shortened by 2 bases and J by 0 bases, with 14 bases between the two germline ends. Germline V gene sequence: CDR1 MDHEN, CDR2 SYDVKM. This CDR3 region has 16 residues. Together with reference TRBV28 and TRBJ2-7, the CDR3 gives the full variable domain: DVKVTQSSRYLVKRTGEKVFLECVQDMDHENMFWYRQDPGLGLRLIYFSYDVKMKEKGDIPEGYSVSREKKERFSLILESASTNQTSMYLCASSLRIGFISYEQYFGPGTRLTVT.

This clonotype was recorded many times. Written as DNA, the CDR3 is TGTGCCATCAGTGGCCAGGGCCACTACGAGCAGTACTTC. As protein: CAISGQGHYEQYF. The chain combines TRBV10-3 with TRBJ2-7; tentative D call: TRBD1 (5 bases). The germline V gene encodes CDR1 ENHRY and CDR2 SYGVKD. CDR3 length: 13 residues. V shed 4 bases and J shed 3 bases, with 10 bases lying between them.

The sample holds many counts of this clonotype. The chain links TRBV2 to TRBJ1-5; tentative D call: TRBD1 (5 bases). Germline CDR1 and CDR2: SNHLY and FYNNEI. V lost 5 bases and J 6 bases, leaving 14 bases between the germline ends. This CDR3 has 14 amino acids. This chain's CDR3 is CASSIRLGVQPQHF. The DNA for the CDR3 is TGTGCCAGCAGTATTAGACTGGGGGTTCAGCCCCAGCATTTT. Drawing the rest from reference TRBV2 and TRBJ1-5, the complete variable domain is EPEVTQTPSHQVTQMGQEVILRCVPISNHLYFYWYRQILGQKVEFLVSFYNNEISEKSEIFDDQFSVERPDGSNFTLKIRSTKLEDSAMYFCASSIRLGVQPQHFGDGTRLSIL.

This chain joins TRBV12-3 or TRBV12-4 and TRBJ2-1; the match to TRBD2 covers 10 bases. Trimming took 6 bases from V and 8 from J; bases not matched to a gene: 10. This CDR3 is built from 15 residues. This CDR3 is CASRKWASGGDEQFF. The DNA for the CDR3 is TGTGCCAGCAGAAAGTGGGCTAGCGGGGGTGATGAGCAGTTCTTC.

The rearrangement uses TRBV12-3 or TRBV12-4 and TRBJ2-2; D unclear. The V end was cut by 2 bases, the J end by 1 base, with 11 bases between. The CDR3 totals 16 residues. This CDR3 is CASSLRAAVNTGELFF. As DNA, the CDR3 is TGTGCCAGCAGTTTAAGGGCGGCGGTGAACACCGGGGAGCTGTTTTTT.